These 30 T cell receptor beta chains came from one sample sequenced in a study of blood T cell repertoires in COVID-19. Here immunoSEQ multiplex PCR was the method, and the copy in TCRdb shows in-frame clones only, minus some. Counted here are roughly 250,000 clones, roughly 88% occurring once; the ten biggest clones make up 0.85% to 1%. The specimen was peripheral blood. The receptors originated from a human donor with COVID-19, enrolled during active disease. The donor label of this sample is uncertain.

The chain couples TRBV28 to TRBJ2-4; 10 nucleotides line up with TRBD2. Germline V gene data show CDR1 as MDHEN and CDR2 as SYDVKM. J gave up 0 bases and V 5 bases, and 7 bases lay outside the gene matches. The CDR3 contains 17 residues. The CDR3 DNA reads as TGTGCCAGCAGTCTGCCTACTAGCGGGATAGCCAAAAACATTCAGTACTTC. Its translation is CASSLPTSGIAKNIQYF.

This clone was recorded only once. The chain's CDR3 is CAISPDRGGAGYTF. DNA for the CDR3: TGTGCCATCAGCCCAGACAGGGGAGGGGCAGGCTACACCTTC. The chain employs TRBV10-3 and TRBJ1-2; TRBD1 agrees at 8 bases. J gave up 8 bases and V 6 bases, and 11 bases lay outside the gene matches. The CDR3 has 14 amino acids. Germline V gene sequence: CDR1 ENHRY, CDR2 SYGVKD.

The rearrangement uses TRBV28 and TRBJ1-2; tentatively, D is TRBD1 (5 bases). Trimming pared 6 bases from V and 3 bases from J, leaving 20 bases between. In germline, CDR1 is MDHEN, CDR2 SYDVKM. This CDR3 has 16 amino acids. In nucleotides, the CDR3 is TGTGCCAGCAGCGTCTCGGCGGGGGGACCACACTATGGCTACACCTTC. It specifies CASSVSAGGPHYGYTF.

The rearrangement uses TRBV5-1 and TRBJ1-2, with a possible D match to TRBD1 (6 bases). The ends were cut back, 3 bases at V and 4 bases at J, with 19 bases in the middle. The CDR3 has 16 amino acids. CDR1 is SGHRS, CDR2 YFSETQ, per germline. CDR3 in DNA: TGCGCCAGCAGCTCGGGCAGGCAGCAACAGGGCTATGGCTACACCTTC. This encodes CASSSGRQQQGYGYTF.

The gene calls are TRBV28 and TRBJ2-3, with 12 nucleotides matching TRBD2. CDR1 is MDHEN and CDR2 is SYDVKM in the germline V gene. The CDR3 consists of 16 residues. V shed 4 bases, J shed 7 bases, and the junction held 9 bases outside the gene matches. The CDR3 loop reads CASSYQTSGSLYTQYF. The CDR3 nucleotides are TGTGCCAGCAGTTACCAGACTAGCGGGAGTTTATATACGCAGTATTTT. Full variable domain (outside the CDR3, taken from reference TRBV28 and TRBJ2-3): DVKVTQSSRYLVKRTGEKVFLECVQDMDHENMFWYRQDPGLGLRLIYFSYDVKMKEKGDIPEGYSVSREKKERFSLILESASTNQTSMYLCASSYQTSGSLYTQYFGPGTRLTVL.

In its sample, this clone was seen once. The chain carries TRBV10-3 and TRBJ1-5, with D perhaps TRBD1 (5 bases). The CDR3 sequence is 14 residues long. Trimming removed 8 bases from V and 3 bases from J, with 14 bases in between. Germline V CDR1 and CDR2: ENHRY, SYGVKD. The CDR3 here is CAIGGGQHNQPQHF. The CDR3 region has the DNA TGTGCCATCGGGGGAGGGCAGCACAATCAGCCCCAGCATTTT.

In DNA, the CDR3 is TGTGCCAGCAGTCGACGGACTAGCGGGAACACCGGGGAGCTGTTTTTT. Translated: CASSRRTSGNTGELFF. V gene TRBV6-2 or TRBV6-3 combines with J gene TRBJ2-2, with 10 bases identical to TRBD2. Germline V gene data show CDR1 as MNHEY and CDR2 as SVGEGT. The CDR3 spans 16 residues. The junction had 4 bases not matched to a gene; V was cut back by 5 bases and J by 1 base.

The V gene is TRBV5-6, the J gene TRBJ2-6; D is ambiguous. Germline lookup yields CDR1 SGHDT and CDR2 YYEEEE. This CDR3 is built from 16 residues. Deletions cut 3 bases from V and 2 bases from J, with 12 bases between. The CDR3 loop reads CASSSPPGAGANVLTF. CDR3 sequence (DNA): TGTGCCAGCAGCTCACCCCCGGGTGCTGGGGCCAACGTCCTGACTTTC.

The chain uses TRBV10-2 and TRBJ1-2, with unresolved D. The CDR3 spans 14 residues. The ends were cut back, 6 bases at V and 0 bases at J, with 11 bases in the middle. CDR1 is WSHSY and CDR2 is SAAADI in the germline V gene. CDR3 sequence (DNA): TGCGCCAGCAGCCCTAGCGGGGCTAACTATGGCTACACCTTC. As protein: CASSPSGANYGYTF.

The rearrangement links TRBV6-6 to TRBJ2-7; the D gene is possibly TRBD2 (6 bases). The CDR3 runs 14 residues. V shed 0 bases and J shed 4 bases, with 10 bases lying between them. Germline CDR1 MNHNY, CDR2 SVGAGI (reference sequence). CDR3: CASSYSAGQYEQYF. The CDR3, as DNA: TGTGCCAGCAGTTACTCGGCGGGGCAGTACGAGCAGTACTTC.

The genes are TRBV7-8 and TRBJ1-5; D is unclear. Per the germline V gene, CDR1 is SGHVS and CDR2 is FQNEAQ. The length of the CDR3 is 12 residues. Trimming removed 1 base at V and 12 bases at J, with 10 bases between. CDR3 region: CASSLVVGGQHF. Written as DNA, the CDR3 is TGTGCCAGCAGCTTAGTCGTAGGCGGCCAGCATTTT.

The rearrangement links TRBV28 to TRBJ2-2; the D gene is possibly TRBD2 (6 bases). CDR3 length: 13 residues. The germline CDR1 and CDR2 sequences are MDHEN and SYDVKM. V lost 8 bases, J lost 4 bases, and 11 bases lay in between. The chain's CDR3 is CASGREATGELFF. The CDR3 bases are TGTGCCAGCGGTAGGGAGGCCACCGGGGAGCTGTTTTTT.

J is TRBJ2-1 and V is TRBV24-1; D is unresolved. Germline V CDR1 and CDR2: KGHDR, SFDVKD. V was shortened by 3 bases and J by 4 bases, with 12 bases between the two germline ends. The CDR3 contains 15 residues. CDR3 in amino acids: CATSDPTDVYNEQFF. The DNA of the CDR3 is TGTGCCACCAGTGATCCGACTGACGTTTACAATGAGCAGTTCTTC.

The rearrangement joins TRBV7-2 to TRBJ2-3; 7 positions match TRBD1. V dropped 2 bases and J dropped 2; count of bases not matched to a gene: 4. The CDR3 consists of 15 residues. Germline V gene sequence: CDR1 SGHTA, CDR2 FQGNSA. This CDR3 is CASSLTGATTDTQYF. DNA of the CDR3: TGTGCCAGCAGCTTAACAGGGGCCACCACAGATACGCAGTATTTT.

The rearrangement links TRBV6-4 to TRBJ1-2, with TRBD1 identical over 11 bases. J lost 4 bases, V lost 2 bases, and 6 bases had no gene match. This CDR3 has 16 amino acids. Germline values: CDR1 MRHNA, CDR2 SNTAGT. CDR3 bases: TGTGCCAGCAGTGACACTTGGACAGGGGGCGTCTATGGCTACACCTTC. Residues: CASSDTWTGGVYGYTF.

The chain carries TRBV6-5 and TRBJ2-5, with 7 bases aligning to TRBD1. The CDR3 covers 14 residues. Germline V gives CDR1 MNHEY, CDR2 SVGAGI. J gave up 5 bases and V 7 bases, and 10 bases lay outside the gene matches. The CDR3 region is CASKPTGRLETQYF. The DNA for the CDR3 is TGTGCCAGCAAACCGACAGGGCGGTTGGAGACCCAGTACTTC.

CDR3 amino acids: CASRLLGASGCGYTF. CDR3 sequence (DNA): TGTGCCAGCCGACTTTTAGGGGCGTCGGGTTGTGGCTACACCTTC. The genes are TRBV21-1 and TRBJ1-2; the DNA was not compared with TRBD1, the D call given in the table. TRBV21-1 is a pseudogene. The CDR3 extends over 15 amino acids.

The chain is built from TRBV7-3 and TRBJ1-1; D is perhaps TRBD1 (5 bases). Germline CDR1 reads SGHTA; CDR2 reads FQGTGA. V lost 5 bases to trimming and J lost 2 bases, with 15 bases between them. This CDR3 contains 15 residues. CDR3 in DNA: TGTGCCAGCAGCACTGGGGACGGGACTAACACTGAAGCTTTCTTT. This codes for CASSTGDGTNTEAFF.

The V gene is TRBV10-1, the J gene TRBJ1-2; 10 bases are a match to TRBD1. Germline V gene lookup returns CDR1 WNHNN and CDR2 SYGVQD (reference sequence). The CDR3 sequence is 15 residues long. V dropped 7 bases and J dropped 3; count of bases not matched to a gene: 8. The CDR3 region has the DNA TGCGCCAGCACCTTTAATGGACAGGGGGACTATGGCTACACCTTC. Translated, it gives CASTFNGQGDYGYTF.

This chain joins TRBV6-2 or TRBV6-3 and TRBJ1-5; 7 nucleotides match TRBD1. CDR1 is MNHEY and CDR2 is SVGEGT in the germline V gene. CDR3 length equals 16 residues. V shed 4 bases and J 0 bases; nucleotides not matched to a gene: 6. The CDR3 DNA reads TGTGCCAGCAGTTCCGGGACAGCCTATAGCAATCAGCCCCAGCATTTT. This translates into CASSSGTAYSNQPQHF.

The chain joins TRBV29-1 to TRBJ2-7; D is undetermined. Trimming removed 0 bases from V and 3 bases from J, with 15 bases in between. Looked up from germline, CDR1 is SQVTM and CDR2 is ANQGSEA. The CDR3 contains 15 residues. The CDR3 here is CSVEDPNGASYEQYF. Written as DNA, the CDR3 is TGCAGCGTTGAAGATCCCAACGGAGCAAGCTACGAGCAGTACTTC.

CDR3 amino acids: CASSPIGGGPGDQPQHF. The CDR3 bases are TGTGCCAGCAGCCCAATCGGGGGGGGGCCCGGGGATCAGCCCCAGCATTTT. The rearrangement uses TRBV5-4 and TRBJ1-5, with D tentatively TRBD1 (6 bases). Germline V gives CDR1 SGHNT, CDR2 YYREEE (reference sequence). The CDR3 is 17 amino acids. Trimming took 4 bases from V and 5 from J, leaving 22 bases between them.

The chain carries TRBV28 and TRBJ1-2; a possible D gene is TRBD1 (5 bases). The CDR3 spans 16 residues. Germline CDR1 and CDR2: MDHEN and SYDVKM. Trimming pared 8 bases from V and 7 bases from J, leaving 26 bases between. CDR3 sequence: CASSPRGLGRGSGYTF. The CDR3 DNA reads TGTGCCAGCTCCCCCCGGGGGTTAGGGCGAGGTTCTGGCTACACCTTC.

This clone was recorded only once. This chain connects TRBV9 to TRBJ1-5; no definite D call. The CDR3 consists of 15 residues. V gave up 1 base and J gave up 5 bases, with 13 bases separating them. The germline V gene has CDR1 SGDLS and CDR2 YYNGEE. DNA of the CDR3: TGTGCCAGCAGCGTAAATCCGAGGTTCGATCAGCCCCAGCATTTT. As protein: CASSVNPRFDQPQHF.

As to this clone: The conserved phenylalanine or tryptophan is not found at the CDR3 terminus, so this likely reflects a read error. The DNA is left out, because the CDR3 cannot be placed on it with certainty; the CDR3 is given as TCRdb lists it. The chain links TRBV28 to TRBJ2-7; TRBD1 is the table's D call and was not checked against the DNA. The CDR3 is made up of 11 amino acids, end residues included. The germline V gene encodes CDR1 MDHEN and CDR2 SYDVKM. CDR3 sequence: CASSSEDRVVI.

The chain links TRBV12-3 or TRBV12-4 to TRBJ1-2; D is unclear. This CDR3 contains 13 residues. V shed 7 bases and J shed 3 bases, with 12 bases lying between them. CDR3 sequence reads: CASIPSQDYGYTF. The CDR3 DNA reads TGTGCCAGCATCCCCTCCCAGGACTATGGCTACACCTTC.

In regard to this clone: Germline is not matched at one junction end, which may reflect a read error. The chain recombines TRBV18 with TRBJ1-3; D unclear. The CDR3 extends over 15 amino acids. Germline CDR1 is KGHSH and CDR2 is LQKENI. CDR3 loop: CASSPPGNFANQAPF. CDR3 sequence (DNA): TGTGCCAGCTCACCTCCGGGGAATTTCGCAAATCAAGCACCTTTT.

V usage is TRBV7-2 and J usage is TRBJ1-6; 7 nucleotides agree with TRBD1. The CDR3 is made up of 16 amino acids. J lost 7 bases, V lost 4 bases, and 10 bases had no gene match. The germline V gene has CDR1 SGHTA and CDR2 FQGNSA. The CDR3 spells CASSSPDRAINSPLHF. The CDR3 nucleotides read TGTGCCAGCAGCTCTCCAGACAGGGCCATCAATTCACCCCTCCACTTT.

CDR3 nucleotide sequence: TGTGCCAGCAGTTTCTTAGGACAGGGTGGCACTGAAGCTTTCTTT. Amino acids: CASSFLGQGGTEAFF. The chain employs TRBV6-6 and TRBJ1-1; 8 nucleotides agree with TRBD1. V shed 4 bases, J shed 4 bases, and the junction held 8 bases outside the gene matches. The germline gives CDR1 MNHNY, CDR2 SVGAGI (reference sequence). This CDR3 is 15 amino acids long.

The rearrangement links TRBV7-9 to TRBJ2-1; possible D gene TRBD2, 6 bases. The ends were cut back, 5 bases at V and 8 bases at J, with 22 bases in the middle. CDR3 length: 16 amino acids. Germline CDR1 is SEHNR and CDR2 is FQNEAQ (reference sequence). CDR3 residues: CASSLSAPRLDDEQFF. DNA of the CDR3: TGTGCCAGCAGCCTATCTGCCCCGAGACTAGACGATGAGCAGTTCTTC.